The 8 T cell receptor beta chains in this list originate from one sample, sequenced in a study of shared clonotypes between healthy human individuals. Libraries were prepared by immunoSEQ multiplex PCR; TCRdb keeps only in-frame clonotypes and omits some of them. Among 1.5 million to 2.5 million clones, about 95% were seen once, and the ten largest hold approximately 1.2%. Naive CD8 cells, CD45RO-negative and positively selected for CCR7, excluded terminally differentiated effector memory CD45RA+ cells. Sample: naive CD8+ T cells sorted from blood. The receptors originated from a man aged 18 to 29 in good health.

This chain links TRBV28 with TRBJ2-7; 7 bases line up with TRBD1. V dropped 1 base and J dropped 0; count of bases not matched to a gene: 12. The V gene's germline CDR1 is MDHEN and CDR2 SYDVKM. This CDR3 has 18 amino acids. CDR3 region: CASSLSGQIKIDSYEQYF. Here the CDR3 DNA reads TGTGCCAGCAGTTTATCGGGACAGATAAAGATTGACTCCTACGAGCAGTACTTC.

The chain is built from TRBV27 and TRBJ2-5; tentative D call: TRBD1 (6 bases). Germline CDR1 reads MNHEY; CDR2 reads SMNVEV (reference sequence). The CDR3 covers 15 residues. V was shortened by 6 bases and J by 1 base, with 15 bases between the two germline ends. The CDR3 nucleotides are TGTGCCAGCAGGGAAATCGGGACACCCCAAGAGACCCAGTACTTC. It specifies CASREIGTPQETQYF.

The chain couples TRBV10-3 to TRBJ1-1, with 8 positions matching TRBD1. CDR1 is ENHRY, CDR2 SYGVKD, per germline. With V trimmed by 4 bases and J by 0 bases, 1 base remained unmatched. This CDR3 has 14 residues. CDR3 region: CAISGQGLNTEAFF. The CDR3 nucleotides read TGTGCCATCAGTGGACAGGGGTTGAACACTGAAGCTTTCTTT.

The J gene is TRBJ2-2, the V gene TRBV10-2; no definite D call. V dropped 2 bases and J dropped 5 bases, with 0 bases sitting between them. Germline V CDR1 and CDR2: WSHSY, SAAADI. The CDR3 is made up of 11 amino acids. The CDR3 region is CASSETGELFF. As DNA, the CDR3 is TGCGCCAGCAGTGAGACCGGGGAGCTGTTTTTT.

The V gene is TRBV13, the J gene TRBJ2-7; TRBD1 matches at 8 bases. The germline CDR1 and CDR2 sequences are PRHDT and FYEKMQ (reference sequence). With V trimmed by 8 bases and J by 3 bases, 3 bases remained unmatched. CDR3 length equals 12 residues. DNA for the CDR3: TGTGCCAGCGGACAGGGAAACTACGAGCAGTACTTC. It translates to CASGQGNYEQYF. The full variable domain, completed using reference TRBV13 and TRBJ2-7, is AAGVIQSPRHLIKEKRETATLKCYPIPRHDTVYWYQQGPGQDPQFLISFYEKMQSDKGSIPDRFSAQQFSDYHSELNMSSLELGDSALYFCASGQGNYEQYFGPGTRLTVT.

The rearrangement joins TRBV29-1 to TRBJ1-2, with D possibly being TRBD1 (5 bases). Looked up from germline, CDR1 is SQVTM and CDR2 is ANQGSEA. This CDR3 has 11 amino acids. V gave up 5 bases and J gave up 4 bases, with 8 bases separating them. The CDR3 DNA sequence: TGCAGCGTTCGGACAAGCTATGGCTACACCTTC. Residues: CSVRTSYGYTF.

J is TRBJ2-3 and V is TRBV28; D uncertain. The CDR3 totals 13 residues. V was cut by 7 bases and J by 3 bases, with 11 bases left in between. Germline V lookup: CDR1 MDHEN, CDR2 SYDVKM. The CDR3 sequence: CASTDWRTDTQYF. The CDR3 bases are TGTGCCAGCACGGATTGGCGAACAGATACGCAGTATTTT.

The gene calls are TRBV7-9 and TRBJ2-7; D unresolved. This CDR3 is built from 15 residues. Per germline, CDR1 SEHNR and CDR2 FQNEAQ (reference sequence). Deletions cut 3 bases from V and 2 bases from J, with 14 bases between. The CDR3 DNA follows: TGTGCCAGCAGCTTGGGCAGAGAGTTAACCTACGAGCAGTACTTC. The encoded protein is CASSLGRELTYEQYF.